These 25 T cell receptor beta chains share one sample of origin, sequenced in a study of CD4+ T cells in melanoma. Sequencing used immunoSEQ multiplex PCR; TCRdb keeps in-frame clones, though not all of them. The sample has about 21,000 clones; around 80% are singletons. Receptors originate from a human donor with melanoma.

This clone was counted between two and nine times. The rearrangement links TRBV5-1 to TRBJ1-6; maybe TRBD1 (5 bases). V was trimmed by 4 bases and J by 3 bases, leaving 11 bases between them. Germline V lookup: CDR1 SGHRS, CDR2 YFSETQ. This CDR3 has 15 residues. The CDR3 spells CASSDRQNYNSPLHF. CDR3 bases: TGCGCCAGCAGCGATAGACAGAACTATAATTCACCCCTCCACTTT.

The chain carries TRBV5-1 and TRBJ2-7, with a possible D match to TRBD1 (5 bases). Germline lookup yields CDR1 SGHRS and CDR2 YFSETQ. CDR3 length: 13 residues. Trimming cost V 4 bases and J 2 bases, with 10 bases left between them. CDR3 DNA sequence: TGCGCCAGCAGCCGTCAACAGGCCTACGAGCAGTACTTC. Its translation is CASSRQQAYEQYF.

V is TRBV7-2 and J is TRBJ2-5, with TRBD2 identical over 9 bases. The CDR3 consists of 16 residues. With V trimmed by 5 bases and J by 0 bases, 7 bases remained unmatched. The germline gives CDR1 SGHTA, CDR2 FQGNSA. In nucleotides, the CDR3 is TGTGCCAGCAGCCTCTCAGCGGGGGGATACCAAGAGACCCAGTACTTC. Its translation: CASSLSAGGYQETQYF.

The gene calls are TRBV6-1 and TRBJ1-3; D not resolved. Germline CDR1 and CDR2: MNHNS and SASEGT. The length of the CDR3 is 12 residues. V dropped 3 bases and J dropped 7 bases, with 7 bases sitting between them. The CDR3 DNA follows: TGTGCCAGCAGTGAGTCTCTTAACACCATATATTTT. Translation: CASSESLNTIYF.

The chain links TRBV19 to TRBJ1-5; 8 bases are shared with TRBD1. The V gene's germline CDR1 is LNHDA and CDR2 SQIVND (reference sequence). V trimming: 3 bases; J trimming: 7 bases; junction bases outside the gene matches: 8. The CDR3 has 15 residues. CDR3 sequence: CASSIGQGRVQPQHF. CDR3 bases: TGTGCCAGTAGTATTGGACAGGGAAGGGTGCAGCCCCAGCATTTT.

CDR3 DNA sequence: TGTGCCACCCGGGGCCTGAACACTGAAGCTTTCTTT. Translating gives CATRGLNTEAFF. The chain couples TRBV2 to TRBJ1-1; a possible D gene is TRBD1 (5 bases). Trimming removed 10 bases from V and 0 bases from J, with 9 bases in between. The CDR3 loop spans 12 amino acids. In germline, CDR1 is SNHLY, CDR2 FYNNEI.

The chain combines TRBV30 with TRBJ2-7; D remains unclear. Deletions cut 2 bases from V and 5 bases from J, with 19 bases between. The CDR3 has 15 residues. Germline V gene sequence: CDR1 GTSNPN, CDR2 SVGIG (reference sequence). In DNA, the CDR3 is TGTGCCTGGAGTCACGGCGGAGACCCACGCCACGAGCAGTACTTC. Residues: CAWSHGGDPRHEQYF.

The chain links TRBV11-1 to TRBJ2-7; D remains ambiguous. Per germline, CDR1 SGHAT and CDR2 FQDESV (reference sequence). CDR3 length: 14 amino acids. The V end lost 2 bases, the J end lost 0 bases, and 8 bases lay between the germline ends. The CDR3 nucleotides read TGTGCCAGCAGCTTAAGACTTGACTCCTACGAGCAGTACTTC. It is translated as CASSLRLDSYEQYF.

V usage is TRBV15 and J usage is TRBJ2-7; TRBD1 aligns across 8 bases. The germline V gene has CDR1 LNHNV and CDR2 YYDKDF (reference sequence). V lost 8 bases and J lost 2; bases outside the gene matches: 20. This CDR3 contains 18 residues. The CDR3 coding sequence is TGTGCCACCCGCCGGTGGTTTCCCCCGAGACAGGGGACCTACGAGCAGTACTTC. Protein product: CATRRWFPPRQGTYEQYF. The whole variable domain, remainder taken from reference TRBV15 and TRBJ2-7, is DAMVIQNPRYQVTQFGKPVTLSCSQTLNHNVMYWYQQKSSQAPKLLFHYYDKDFNNEADTPDNFQSRRPNTSFCFLDIRSPGLGDTAMYLCATRRWFPPRQGTYEQYFGPGTRLTVT.

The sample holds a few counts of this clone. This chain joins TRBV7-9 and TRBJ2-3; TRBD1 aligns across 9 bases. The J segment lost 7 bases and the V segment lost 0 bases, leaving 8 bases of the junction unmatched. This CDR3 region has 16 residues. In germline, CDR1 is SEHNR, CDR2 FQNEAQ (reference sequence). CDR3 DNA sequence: TGTGCCAGCAGCTTAGCCGACAGGGGGTATCGGAATACGCAGTATTTT. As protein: CASSLADRGYRNTQYF.

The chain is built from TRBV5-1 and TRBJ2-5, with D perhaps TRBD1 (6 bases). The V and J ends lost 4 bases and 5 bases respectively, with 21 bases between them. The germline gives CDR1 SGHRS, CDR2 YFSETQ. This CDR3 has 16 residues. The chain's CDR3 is CASSPGKHRAPETQYF. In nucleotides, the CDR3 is TGCGCCAGCAGCCCAGGGAAACACAGGGCTCCGGAGACCCAGTACTTC. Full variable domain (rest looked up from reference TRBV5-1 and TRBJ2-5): KAGVTQTPRYLIKTRGQQVTLSCSPISGHRSVSWYQQTPGQGLQFLFEYFSETQRNKGNFPGRFSGRQFSNSRSEMNVSTLELGDSALYLCASSPGKHRAPETQYFGPGTRLLVL.

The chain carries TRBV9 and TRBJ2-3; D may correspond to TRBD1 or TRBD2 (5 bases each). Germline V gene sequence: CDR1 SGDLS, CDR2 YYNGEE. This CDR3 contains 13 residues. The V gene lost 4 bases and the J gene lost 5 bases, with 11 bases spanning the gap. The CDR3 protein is CASSYRGRDTQYF. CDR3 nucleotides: TGTGCCAGCAGCTATCGGGGCAGAGATACGCAGTATTTT.

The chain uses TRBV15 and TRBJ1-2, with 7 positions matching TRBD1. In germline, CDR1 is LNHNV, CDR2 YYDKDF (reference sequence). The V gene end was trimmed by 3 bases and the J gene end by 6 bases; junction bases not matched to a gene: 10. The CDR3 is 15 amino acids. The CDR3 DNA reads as TGTGCCACCAGCAGGGGGACAGTAAATACCAATGGCTACACCTTC. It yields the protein CATSRGTVNTNGYTF.

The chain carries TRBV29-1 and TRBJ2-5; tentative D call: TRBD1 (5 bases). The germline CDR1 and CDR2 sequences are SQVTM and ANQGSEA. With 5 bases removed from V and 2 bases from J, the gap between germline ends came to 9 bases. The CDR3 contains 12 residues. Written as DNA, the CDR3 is TGCAGCGTTTCCGACAGTCAAGAGACCCAGTACTTC. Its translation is CSVSDSQETQYF.

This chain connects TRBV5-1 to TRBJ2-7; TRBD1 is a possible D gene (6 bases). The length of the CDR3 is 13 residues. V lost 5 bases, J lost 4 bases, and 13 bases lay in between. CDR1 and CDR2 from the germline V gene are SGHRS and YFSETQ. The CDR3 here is CASRAGDYYEQYF. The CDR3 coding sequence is TGCGCCAGCAGGGCAGGGGATTATTACGAGCAGTACTTC.

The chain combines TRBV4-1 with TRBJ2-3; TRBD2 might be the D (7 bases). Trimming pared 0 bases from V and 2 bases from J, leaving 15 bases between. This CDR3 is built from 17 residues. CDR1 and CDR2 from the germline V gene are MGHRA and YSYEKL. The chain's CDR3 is CASSQDGGAGYTDTQYF. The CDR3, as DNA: TGCGCCAGCAGCCAAGATGGGGGGGCCGGGTACACAGATACGCAGTATTTT.

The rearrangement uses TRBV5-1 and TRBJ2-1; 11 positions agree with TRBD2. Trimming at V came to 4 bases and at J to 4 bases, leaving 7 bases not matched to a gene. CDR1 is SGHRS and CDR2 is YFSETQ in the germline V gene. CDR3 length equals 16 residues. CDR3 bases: TGCGCCAGCAGCACCCAACTAGCGGGGGCTTACAATGAGCAGTTCTTC. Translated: CASSTQLAGAYNEQFF.

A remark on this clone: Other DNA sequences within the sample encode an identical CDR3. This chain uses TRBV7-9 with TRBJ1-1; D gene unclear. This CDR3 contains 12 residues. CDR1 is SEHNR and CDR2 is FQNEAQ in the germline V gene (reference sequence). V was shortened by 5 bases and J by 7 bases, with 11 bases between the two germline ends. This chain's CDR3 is CASSREGFEAFF. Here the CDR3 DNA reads TGTGCCAGCAGCCGGGAGGGATTTGAAGCTTTCTTT.

This CDR3 reads CASSLNGGGSTDTQYF. The CDR3, as DNA: TGCGCCAGCAGCTTAAACGGGGGGGGGAGCACAGATACGCAGTATTTT. The genes are TRBV5-1 and TRBJ2-3; 8 bases are a match to TRBD2. This CDR3 comprises 16 residues. Germline V gene data show CDR1 as SGHRS and CDR2 as YFSETQ. With 2 bases clipped from V and 0 bases from J, the junction kept 5 bases outside the gene matches. The entire variable domain, with the rest obtained from reference TRBV5-1 and TRBJ2-3, is as follows: KAGVTQTPRYLIKTRGQQVTLSCSPISGHRSVSWYQQTPGQGLQFLFEYFSETQRNKGNFPGRFSGRQFSNSRSEMNVSTLELGDSALYLCASSLNGGGSTDTQYFGPGTRLTVL.

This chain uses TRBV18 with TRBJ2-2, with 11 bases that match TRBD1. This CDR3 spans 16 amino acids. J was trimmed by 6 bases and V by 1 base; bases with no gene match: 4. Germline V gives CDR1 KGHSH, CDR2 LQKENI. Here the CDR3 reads CASSPQPGQGAGELFF. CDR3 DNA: TGTGCCAGCTCACCACAGCCGGGACAGGGGGCCGGGGAGCTGTTTTTT.

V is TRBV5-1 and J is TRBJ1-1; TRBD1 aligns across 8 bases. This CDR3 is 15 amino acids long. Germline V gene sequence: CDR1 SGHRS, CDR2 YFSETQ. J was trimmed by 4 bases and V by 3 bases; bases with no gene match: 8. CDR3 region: CASSWRQGSVTEAFF. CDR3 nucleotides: TGCGCCAGCAGCTGGAGACAGGGGTCGGTCACTGAAGCTTTCTTT. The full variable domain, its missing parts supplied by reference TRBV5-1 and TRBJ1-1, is KAGVTQTPRYLIKTRGQQVTLSCSPISGHRSVSWYQQTPGQGLQFLFEYFSETQRNKGNFPGRFSGRQFSNSRSEMNVSTLELGDSALYLCASSWRQGSVTEAFFGQGTRLTVV.

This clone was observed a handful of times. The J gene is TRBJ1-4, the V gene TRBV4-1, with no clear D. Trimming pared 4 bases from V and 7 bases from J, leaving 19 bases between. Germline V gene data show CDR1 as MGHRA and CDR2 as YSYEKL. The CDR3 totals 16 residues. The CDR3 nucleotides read TGCGCCAGCAGCCCTCGAGTCCGGGATGGGCGTGAAAAACTGTTTTTT. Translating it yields CASSPRVRDGREKLFF.

The CDR3, as DNA: TGTGCCAGCAGCTTGCAGGGGAGAGGAACTGAAGCTTTCTTT. This translates into CASSLQGRGTEAFF. V and J are TRBV11-2 and TRBJ1-1; D is possibly TRBD1 (6 bases). The CDR3 consists of 14 residues. Germline V gene data show CDR1 as SGHAT and CDR2 as FQNNGV. Between the trimmed V and J ends, which lost 3 bases and 5 bases, there was a span of 13 bases.

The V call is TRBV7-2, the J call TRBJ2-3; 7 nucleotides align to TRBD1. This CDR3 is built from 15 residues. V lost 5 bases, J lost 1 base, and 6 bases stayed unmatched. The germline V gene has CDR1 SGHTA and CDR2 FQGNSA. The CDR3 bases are TGTGCCAGCAGCCGATCGACAGGGCGCACAGATACGCAGTATTTT. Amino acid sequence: CASSRSTGRTDTQYF.

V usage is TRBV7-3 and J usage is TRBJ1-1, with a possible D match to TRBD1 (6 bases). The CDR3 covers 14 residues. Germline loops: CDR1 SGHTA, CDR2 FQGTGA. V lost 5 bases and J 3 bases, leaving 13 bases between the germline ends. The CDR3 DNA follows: TGTGCCAGCAGCACCATGGGGGGGCACACTGAAGCTTTCTTT. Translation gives CASSTMGGHTEAFF.